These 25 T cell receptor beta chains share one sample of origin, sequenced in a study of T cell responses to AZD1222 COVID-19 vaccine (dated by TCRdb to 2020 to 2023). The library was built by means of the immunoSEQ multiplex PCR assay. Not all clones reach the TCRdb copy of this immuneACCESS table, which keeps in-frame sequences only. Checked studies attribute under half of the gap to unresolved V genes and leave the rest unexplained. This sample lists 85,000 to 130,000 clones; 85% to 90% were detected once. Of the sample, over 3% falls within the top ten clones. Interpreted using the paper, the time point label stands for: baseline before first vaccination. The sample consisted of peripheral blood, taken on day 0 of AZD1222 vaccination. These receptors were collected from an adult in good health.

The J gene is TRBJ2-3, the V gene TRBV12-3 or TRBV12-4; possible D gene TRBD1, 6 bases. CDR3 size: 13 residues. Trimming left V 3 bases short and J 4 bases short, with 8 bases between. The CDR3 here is CASSFYRADTQYF. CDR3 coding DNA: TGTGCCAGCAGTTTCTACAGGGCAGATACGCAGTATTTT.

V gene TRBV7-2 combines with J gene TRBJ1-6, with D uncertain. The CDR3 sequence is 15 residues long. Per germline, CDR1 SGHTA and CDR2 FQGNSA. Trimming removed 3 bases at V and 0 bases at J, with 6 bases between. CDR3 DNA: TGTGCCAGCAGCTTGGGGAGCTCCTATAATTCACCCCTCCACTTT. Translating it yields CASSLGSSYNSPLHF.

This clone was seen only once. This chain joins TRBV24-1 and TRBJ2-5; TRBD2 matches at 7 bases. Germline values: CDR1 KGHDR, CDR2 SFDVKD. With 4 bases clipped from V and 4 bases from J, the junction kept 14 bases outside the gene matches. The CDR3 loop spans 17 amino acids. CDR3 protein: CATSDALGGGLGETQYF. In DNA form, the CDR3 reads TGTGCCACCAGTGACGCCCTGGGCGGGGGTCTGGGAGAGACCCAGTACTTC.

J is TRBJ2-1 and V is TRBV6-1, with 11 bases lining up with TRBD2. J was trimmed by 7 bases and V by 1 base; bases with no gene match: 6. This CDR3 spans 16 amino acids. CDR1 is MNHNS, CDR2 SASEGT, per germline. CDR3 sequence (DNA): TGTGCCAGCAGTGAAGTGGTAGCGGGGGGGCGGAATGAGCAGTTCTTC. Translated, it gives CASSEVVAGGRNEQFF.

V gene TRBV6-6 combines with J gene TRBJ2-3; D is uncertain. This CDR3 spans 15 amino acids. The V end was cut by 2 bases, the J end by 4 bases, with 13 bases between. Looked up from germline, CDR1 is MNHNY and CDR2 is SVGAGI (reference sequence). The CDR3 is CASSYTQSRPDTQYF. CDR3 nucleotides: TGTGCCAGCAGTTACACCCAATCCAGGCCAGATACGCAGTATTTT.

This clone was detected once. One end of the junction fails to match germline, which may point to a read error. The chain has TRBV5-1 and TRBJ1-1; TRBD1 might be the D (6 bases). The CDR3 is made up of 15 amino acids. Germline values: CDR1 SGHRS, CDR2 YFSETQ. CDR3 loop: CARSPGAGRGAEAFF. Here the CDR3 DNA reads TGCGCCCGCAGCCCGGGGGCCGGACGGGGGGCTGAAGCTTTCTTT.

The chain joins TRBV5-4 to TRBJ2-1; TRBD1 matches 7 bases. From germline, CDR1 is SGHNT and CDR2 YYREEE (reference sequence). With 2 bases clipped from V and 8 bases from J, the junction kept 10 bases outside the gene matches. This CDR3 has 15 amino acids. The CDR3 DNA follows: TGTGCCAGCAGCTTAAGCACGGGACAGAGGCATGAGCAGTTCTTC. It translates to CASSLSTGQRHEQFF.

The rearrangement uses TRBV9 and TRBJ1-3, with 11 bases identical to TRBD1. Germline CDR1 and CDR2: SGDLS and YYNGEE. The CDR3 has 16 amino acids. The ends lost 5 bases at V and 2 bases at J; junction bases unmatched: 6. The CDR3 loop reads CASSRPGQGAGNTIYF. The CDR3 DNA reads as TGTGCCAGCAGTAGACCGGGACAGGGGGCTGGAAACACCATATATTTT.

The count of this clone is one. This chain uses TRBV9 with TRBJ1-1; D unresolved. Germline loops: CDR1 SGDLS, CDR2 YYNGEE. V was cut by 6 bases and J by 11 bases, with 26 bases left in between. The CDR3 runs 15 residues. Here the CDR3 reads CASNTDGVGLKGAFF. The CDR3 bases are TGTGCCAGCAACACCGACGGGGTAGGGTTAAAAGGTGCTTTCTTT.

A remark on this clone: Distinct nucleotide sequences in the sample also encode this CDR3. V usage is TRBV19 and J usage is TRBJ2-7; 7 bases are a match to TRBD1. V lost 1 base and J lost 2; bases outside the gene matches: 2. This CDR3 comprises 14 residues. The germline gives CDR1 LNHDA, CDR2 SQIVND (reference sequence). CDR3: CASSIGRGTYEQYF. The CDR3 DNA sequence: TGTGCCAGTAGTATAGGCAGGGGGACCTACGAGCAGTACTTC.

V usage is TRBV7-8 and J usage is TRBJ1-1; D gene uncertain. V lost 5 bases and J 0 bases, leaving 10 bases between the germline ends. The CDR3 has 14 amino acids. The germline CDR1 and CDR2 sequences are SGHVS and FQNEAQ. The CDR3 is CASSKDVMNTEAFF. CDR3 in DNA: TGTGCCAGCAGCAAAGACGTGATGAACACTGAAGCTTTCTTT.

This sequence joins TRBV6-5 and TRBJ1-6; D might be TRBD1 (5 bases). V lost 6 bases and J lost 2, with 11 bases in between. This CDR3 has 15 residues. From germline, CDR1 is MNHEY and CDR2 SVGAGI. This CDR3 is CASRVDSTYNSPLHF. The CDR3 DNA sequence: TGTGCCAGCAGGGTCGACAGCACCTATAATTCACCCCTCCACTTT.

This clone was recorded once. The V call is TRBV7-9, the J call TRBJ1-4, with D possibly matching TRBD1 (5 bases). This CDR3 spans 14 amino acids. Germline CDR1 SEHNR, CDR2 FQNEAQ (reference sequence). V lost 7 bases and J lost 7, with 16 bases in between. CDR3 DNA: TGTGCCAGCACCCTCCGGGGCGGGAGTGAAAAACTGTTTTTT. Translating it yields CASTLRGGSEKLFF.

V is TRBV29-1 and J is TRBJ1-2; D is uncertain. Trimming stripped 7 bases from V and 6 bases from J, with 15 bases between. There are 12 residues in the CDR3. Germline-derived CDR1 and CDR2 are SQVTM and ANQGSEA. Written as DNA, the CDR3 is TGCAGCGCCCCCTCTGGGCCTGATGGCTACACCTTC. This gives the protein CSAPSGPDGYTF.

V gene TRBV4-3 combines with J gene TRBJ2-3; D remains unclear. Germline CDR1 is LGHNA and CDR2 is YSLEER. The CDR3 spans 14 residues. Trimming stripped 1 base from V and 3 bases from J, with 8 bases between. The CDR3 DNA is TGCGCCAGCAGCCAAGGTCTAAGGACAGATACGCAGTATTTT. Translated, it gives CASSQGLRTDTQYF.

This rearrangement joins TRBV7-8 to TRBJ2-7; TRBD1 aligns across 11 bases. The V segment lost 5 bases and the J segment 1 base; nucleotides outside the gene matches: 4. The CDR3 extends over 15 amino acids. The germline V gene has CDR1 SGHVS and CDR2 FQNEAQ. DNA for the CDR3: TGTGCCAGCAGCCACGGGACAGGGGGATCCTACGAGCAGTACTTC. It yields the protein CASSHGTGGSYEQYF. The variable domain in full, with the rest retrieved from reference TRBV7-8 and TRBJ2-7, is GAGVSQSPRYKVAKRGQDVALRCDPISGHVSLFWYQQALGQGPEFLTYFQNEAQLDKSGLPSDRFFAERPEGSVSTLKIQRTQQEDSAVYLCASSHGTGGSYEQYFGPGTRLTVT.

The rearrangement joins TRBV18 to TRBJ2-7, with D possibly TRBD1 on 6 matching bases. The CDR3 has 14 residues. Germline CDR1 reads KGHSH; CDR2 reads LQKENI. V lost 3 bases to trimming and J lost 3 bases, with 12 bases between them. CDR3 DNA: TGTGCCAGCTCACCCCCAGGGGATATCTACGAGCAGTACTTC. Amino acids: CASSPPGDIYEQYF.

This chain's CDR3 is CSGGGRYEQFF. The DNA of the CDR3 is TGCAGTGGGGGCGGCAGGTATGAGCAGTTCTTC. The V call is TRBV20-1, the J call TRBJ2-1; weak D call: TRBD1 (5 bases). The CDR3 spans 11 residues. The V end was cut by 7 bases, the J end by 8 bases, with 12 bases between. The germline gives CDR1 DFQATT, CDR2 SNEGSKA (reference sequence).

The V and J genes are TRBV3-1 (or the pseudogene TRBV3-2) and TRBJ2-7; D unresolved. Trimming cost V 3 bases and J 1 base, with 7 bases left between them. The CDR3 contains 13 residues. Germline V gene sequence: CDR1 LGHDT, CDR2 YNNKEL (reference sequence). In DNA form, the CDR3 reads TGTGCCAGCAGCCACCATGGATCCTACGAGCAGTACTTC. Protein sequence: CASSHHGSYEQYF.

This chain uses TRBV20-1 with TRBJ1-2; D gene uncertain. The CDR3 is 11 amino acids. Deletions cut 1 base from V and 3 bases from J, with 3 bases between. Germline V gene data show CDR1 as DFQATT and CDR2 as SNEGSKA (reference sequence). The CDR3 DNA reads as TGCAGTGCTAGAGGACACTATGGCTACACCTTC. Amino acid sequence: CSARGHYGYTF.

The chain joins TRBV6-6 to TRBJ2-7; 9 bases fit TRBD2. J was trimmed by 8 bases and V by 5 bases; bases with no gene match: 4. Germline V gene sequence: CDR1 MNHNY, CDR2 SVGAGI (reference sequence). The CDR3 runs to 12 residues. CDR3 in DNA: TGTGCCAGCAGTCGCGGGGGGGCGAAGCAGTACTTC. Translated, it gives CASSRGGAKQYF.

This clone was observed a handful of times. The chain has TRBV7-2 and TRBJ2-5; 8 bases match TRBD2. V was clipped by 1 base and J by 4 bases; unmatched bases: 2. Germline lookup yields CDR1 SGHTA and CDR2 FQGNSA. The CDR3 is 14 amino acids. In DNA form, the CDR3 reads TGTGCCAGCAGCTTAGGCGGGGGGCGAGAGACCCAGTACTTC. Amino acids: CASSLGGGRETQYF.

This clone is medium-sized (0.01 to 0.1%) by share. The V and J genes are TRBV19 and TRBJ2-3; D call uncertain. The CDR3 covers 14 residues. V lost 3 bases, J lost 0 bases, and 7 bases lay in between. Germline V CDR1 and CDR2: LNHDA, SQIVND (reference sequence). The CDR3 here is CASSMPSSTDTQYF. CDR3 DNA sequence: TGTGCCAGTAGTATGCCCTCTAGCACAGATACGCAGTATTTT.

CDR3 protein: CASSIVGRGAEDEQFF. CDR3 DNA sequence: TGTGCCAGTAGTATAGTGGGCAGGGGGGCTGAGGATGAGCAGTTCTTC. The V gene is TRBV19, the J gene TRBJ2-1; possibly TRBD1 for D (7 bases). Germline lookup yields CDR1 LNHDA and CDR2 SQIVND (reference sequence). Trimming cost V 1 base and J 8 bases, with 18 bases left between them. The CDR3 contains 16 residues.

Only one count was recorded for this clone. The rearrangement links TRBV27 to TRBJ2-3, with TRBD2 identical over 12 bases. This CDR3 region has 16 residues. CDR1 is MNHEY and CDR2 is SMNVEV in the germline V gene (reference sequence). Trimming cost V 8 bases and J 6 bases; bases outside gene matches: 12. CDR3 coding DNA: TGTGCCAGCGGGCCAAGGACTAGCGGGGTCGGGGATACGCAGTATTTT. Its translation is CASGPRTSGVGDTQYF.